This T cell receptor (beta chain) was captured by sequencing in a study of T cell repertoires in cytomegalovirus infection. This clonotype was seen only a few times. Its antigen is undetermined. TCRdb recomputed calls from the reads with MiXCR, one row per CDR3 protein. The sample holds hundreds of thousands of distinct CDR3 sequences, around a third seen once. The CDR3 totals 14 residues. V lost 5 bases to trimming and J lost 1 base, with 9 bases between them. In germline, CDR1 is MDHEN, CDR2 SYDVKM. The input for sequencing was cultured CD8+ T cells from PBMCs, taken from culture after CMV antigen stimulation. The origin of this receptor is a human donor in good health (CMV status not recorded). Some clones in this sample may be carry-over from other donors' samples. The chain has TRBV28 and TRBJ1-5, with D unclear. CDR3 DNA: TGTGCCAGCAGTCGCGTGGTGAGCAATCAGCCCCAGCATTTT. The encoded protein is CASSRVVSNQPQHF.